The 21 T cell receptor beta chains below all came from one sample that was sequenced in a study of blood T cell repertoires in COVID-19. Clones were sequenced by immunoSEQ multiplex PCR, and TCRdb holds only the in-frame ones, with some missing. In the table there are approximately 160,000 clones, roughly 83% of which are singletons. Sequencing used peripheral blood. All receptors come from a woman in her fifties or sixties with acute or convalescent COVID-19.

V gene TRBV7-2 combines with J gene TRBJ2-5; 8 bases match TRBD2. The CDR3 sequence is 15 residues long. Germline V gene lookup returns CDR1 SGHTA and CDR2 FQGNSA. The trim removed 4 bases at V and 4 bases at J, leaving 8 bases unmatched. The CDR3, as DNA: TGTGCCAGCAGCTCTGCGGGGGGTGAAGTAGAGACCCAGTACTTC. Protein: CASSSAGGEVETQYF.

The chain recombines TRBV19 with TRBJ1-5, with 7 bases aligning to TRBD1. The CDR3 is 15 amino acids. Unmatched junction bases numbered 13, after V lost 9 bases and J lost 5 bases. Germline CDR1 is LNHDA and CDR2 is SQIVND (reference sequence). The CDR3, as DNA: TGTGCCAGCTCCTTACAGGGGAATCGCGATCAGCCCCAGCATTTT. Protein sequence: CASSLQGNRDQPQHF.

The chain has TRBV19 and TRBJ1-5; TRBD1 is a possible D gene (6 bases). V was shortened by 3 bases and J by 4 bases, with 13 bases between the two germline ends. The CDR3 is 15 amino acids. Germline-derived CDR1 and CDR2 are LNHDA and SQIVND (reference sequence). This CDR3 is CASSIWDGQNQPQHF. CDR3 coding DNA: TGTGCCAGTAGTATTTGGGACGGACAGAATCAGCCCCAGCATTTT.

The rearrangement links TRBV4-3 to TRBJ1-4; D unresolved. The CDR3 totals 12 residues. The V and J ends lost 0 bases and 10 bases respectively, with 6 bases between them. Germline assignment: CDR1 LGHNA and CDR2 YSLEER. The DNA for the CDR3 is TGCGCCAGCAGCCAAGATTGGAGAAAACTGTTTTTT. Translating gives CASSQDWRKLFF.

The CDR3 sequence is CASRPGTGASNTEAFF. DNA for the CDR3: TGTGCCAGCAGGCCCGGGACAGGGGCCTCGAACACTGAAGCTTTCTTT. This rearrangement joins TRBV6-6 to TRBJ1-1, with 10 positions matching TRBD1. Germline V gene lookup returns CDR1 MNHNY and CDR2 SVGAGI (reference sequence). The CDR3 sequence is 16 residues long. The trim removed 6 bases at V and 1 base at J, leaving 8 bases unmatched.

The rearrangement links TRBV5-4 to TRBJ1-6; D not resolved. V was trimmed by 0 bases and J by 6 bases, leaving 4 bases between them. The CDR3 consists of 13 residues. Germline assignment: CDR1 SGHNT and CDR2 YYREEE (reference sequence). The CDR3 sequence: CASSLDSNSPLHF. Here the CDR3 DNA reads TGTGCCAGCAGCTTGGACAGTAATTCACCCCTCCACTTT. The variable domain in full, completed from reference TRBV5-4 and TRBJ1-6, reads ETGVTQSPTHLIKTRGQQVTLRCSSQSGHNTVSWYQQALGQGPQFIFQYYREEENGRGNFPPRFSGLQFPNYSSELNVNALELDDSALYLCASSLDSNSPLHFGNGTRLTVT.

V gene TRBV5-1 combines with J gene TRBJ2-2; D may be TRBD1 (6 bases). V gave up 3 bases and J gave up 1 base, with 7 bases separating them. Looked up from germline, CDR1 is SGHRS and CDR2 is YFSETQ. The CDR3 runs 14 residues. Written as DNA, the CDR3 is TGCGCCAGCAGCTCGACAGGGAACACCGGGGAGCTGTTTTTT. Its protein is CASSSTGNTGELFF.

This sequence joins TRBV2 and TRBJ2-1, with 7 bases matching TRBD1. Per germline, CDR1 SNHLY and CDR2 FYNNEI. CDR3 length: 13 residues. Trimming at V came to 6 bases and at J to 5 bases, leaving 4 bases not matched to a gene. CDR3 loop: CASREDRNNEQFF. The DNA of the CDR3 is TGTGCCAGCAGAGAGGACAGGAACAATGAGCAGTTCTTC. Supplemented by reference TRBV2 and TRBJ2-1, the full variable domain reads EPEVTQTPSHQVTQMGQEVILRCVPISNHLYFYWYRQILGQKVEFLVSFYNNEISEKSEIFDDQFSVERPDGSNFTLKIRSTKLEDSAMYFCASREDRNNEQFFGPGTRLTVL.

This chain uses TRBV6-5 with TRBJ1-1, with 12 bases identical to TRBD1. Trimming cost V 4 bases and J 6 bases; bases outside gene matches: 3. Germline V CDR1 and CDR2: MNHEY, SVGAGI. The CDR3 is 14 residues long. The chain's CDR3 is CASSWGQGASEAFF. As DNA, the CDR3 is TGTGCCAGCAGTTGGGGACAGGGGGCGTCTGAAGCTTTCTTT.

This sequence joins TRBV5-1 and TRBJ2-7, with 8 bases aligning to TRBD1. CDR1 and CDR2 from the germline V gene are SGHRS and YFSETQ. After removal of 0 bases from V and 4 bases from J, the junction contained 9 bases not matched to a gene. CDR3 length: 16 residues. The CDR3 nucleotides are TGCGCCAGCAGCTTGGGTCTGCGACAGGGGAGGTACGAGCAGTACTTC. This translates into CASSLGLRQGRYEQYF.

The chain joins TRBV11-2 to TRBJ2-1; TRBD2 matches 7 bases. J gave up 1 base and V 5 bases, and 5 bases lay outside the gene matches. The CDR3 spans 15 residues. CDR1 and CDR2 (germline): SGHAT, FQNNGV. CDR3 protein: CASSPVGGSYNEQFF. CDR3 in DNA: TGTGCCAGCAGCCCTGTGGGGGGGTCCTACAATGAGCAGTTCTTC.

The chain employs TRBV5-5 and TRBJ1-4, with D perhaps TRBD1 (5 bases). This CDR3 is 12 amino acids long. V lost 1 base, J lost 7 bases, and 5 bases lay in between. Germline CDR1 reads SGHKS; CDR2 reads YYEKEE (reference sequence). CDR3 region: CASSLQGEKLFF. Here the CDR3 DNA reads TGTGCCAGCAGCTTGCAGGGTGAAAAACTGTTTTTT.

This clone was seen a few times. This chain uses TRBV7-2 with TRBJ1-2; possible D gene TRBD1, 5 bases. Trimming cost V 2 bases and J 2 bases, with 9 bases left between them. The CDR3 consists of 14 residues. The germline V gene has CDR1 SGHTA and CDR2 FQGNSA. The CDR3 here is CASSLQGGNYGYTF. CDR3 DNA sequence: TGTGCCAGCAGCTTACAGGGCGGCAACTATGGCTACACCTTC.

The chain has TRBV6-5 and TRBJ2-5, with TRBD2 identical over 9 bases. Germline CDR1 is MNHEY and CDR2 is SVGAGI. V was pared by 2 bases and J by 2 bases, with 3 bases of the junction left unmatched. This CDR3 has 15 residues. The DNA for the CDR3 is TGTGCCAGCAGTTACGTAGCGGGGGAACAAGAGACCCAGTACTTC. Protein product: CASSYVAGEQETQYF.

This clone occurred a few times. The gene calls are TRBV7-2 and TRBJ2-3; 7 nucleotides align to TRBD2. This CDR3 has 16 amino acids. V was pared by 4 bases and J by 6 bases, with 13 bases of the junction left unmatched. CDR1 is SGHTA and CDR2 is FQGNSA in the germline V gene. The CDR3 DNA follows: TGTGCCAGCAGCTCATACGGAAAGCGGGGCGGCGATACGCAGTATTTT. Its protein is CASSSYGKRGGDTQYF.

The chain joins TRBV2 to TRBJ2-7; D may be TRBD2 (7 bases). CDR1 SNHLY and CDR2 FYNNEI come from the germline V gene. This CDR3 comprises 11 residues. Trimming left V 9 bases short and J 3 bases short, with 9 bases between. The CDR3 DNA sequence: TGTGCCAGGGGAGGGGGCTACGAGCAGTACTTC. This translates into CARGGGYEQYF.

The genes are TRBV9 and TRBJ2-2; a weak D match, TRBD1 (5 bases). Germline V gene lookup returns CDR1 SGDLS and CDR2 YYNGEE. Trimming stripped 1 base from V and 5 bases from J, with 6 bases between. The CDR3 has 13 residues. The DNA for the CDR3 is TGTGCCAGCAGCGTACAGGGTACCGGGGAGCTGTTTTTT. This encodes CASSVQGTGELFF.

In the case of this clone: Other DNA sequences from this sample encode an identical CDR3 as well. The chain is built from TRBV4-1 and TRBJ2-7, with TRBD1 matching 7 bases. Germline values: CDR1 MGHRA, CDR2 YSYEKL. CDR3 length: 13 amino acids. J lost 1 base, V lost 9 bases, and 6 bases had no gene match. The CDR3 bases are TGCGCCAGTTCCCCGGGACAGTCCTACGAGCAGTACTTC. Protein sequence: CASSPGQSYEQYF.

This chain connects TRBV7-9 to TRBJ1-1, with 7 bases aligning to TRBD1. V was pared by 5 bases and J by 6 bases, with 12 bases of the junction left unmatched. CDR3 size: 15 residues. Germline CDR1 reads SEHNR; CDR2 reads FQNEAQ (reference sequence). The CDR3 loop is CASSVTQGSSAEAFF. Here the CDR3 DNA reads TGTGCCAGCAGCGTAACACAGGGGAGTTCGGCTGAAGCTTTCTTT. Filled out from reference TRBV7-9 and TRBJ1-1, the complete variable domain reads DTGVSQNPRHKITKRGQNVTFRCDPISEHNRLYWYRQTLGQGPEFLTYFQNEAQLEKSRLLSDRFSAERPKGSFSTLEIQRTEQGDSAMYLCASSVTQGSSAEAFFGQGTRLTVV.

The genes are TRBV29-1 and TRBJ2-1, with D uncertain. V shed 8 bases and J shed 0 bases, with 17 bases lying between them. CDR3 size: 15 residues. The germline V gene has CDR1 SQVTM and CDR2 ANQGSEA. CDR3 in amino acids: CSFFPTDSSYNEQFF. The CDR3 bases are TGCAGCTTCTTCCCGACTGATAGCTCCTACAATGAGCAGTTCTTC.

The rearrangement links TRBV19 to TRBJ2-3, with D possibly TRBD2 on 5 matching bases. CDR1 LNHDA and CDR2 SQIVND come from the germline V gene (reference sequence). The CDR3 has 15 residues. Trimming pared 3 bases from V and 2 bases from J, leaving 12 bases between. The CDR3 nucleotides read TGTGCCAGTAGTATTGGGAGCACGTCCACAGATACGCAGTATTTT. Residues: CASSIGSTSTDTQYF.